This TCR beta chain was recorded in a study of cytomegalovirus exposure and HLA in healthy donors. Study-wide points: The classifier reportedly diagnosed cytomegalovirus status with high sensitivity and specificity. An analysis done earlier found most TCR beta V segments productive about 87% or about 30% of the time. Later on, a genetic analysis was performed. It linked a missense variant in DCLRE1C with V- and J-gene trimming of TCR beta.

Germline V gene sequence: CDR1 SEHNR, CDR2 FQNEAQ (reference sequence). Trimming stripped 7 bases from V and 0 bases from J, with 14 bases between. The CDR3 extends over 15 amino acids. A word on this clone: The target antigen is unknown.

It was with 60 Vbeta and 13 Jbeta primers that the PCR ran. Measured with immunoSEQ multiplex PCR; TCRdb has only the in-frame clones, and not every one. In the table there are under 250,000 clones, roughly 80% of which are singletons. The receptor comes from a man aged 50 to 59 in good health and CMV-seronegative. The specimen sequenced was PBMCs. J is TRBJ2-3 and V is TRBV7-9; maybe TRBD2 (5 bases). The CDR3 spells CASTRRGSSTDTQYF. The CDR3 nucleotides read TGTGCCAGCACGCGGAGAGGGTCTAGCACAGATACGCAGTATTTT.